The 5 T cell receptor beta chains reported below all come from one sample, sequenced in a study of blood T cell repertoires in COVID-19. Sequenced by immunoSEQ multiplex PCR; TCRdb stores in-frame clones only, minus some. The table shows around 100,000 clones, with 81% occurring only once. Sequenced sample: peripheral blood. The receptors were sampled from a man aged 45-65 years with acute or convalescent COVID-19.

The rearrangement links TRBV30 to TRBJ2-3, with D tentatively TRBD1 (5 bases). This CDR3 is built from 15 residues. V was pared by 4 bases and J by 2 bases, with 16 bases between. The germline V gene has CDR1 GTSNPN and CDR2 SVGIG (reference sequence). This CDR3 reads CAWKADRFPTDTQYF. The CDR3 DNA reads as TGTGCCTGGAAAGCCGACAGATTCCCCACAGATACGCAGTATTTT.

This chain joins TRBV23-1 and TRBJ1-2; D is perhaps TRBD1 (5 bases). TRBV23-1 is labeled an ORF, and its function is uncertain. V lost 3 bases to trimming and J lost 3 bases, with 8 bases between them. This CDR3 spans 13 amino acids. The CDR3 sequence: CASSHDSHYGYTF. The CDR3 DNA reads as TGCGCCAGCAGTCATGACAGTCACTATGGCTACACCTTC.

CDR3 DNA sequence: TGCGCCAGCAGCTTGACAGGCGCAAAGGCCGCTTTCTTT. It encodes CASSLTGAKAAFF. The genes are TRBV5-1 and TRBJ1-1; D possibly corresponds to TRBD1 (5 bases). This CDR3 contains 13 residues. Germline-derived CDR1 and CDR2 are SGHRS and YFSETQ. Trimming removed 1 base from V and 11 bases from J, with 15 bases in between.

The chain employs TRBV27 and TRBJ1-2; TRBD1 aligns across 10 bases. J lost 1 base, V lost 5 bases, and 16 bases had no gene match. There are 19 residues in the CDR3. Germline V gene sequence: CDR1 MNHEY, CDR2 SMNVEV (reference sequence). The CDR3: CASSRLNRDRGIINYGYTF. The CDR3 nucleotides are TGTGCCAGCAGTCGACTAAACCGGGACAGGGGAATAATTAACTATGGCTACACCTTC.

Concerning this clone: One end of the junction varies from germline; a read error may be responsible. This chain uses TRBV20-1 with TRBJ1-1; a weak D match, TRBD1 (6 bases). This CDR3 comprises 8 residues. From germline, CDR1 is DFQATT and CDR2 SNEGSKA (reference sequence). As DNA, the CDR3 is TGCAGTGCCCCAGGGGTCCTCTTT. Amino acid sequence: CSAPGVLF.